This T cell receptor beta chain appears in the sequencing data of a study of Tregs in tolerant kidney transplant recipients. The CDR3 extends over 16 amino acids. The germline CDR1 and CDR2 sequences are SGHRS and YFSETQ. The germline V and J ends were trimmed by 0 bases and 5 bases, with 17 bases remaining between them. Worth noting for this clone: As yet, its antigen is unknown. The read gets to within 3 residues of the CDR3 end, and the germline J gene fills in the rest.

Study observations and caveats: Expanding Tregs on activated donor B cells appeared to best identify donor-specific TCRbeta clones. The small number of patients limits these findings pending further validation.

Profiling relied on immunoSEQ multiplex PCR, and the TCRdb table lists in-frame clones only, not all of them. In total, the table holds roughly 48,000 clones. The TCR comes from a human donor who received a combined kidney and bone marrow transplant. Sequencing was performed on CD4+ T cells from blood, taken before the transplant. The J gene is TRBJ1-2, the V gene TRBV5-1; tentatively, D is TRBD1 (6 bases). This chain's CDR3 is CASSLGTDRRSYGYTF. Incomplete CDR3 DNA: TGCGCCAGCAGCTTGGGTACCGACAGGAGGTCGTATGGC.